One T cell receptor (beta chain) is described in this entry. No antigen is known for it. TCRdb reprocessed the 5' RACE reads with MiXCR, giving one entry per CDR3 protein. There are about 550,000 distinct CDR3 sequences in the sample; around 21% occur only once, and 13% to 15% lies in the top ten. Trimming took 0 bases from V and 7 from J, leaving 1 base between them. The CDR3 is 11 residues long. Germline V gene sequence: CDR1 LNHNV, CDR2 YYDKDF (reference sequence). These data come from a study of T cells after yellow fever vaccination. Looking at the study overall: Researchers used SMART-Seq v4 Ultra Low Input to prepare fractions that had low cell numbers. Notes on the study in general: Though weaker, the secondary response peaked faster, on day 5 versus 15.

The clonotype originates from a young man who received the YFV17D yellow fever vaccine. Source: PBMCs, taken 15 days after the yellow fever booster vaccination. This chain joins TRBV15 and TRBJ2-1; no reliable D call. CDR3 in amino acids: CATSRENEQFF. The CDR3 nucleotides are TGTGCCACCAGCAGAGAGAATGAGCAGTTCTTC.